Listed here are 18 T cell receptor beta chains from one sample, sequenced in a study of PD-1 blockade in classical Hodgkin lymphoma. Time point noted: cycle 4 day 1 (C4D1), after less than 7 weeks of nivolumab. Each patient's relapse followed autologous stem cell transplantation, and brentuximab vedotin exposure varied. Thawed PBMCs were the source of CD4+ T cells, purified by magnetic negative selection. Clones were sequenced by immunoSEQ multiplex PCR, and TCRdb holds only the in-frame ones, with some missing. Of 25,000 to 35,000 clones in the sample, 70% to 85% are singletons; the top ten hold approximately 0.52%. Sequencing used CD4+ T cells from blood, obtained before the fourth cycle of nivolumab. These receptors all stem from a human donor with classical Hodgkin lymphoma.

This rearrangement joins TRBV2 to TRBJ1-1; D not certain. Germline V lookup: CDR1 SNHLY, CDR2 FYNNEI. V lost 1 base to trimming and J lost 4 bases, with 13 bases between them. The CDR3 loop spans 15 amino acids. The CDR3 spells CASSEGVGFGTEAFF. CDR3 sequence (DNA): TGTGCCAGCAGTGAAGGGGTGGGCTTCGGCACTGAAGCTTTCTTT.

This clone appeared a few times. The chain links TRBV19 to TRBJ2-5, with TRBD1 matching 9 bases. The CDR3 is made up of 15 amino acids. Germline CDR1 reads LNHDA; CDR2 reads SQIVND (reference sequence). J lost 5 bases, V lost 4 bases, and 8 bases had no gene match. The CDR3 nucleotides are TGTGCCAGTAGTAGGCCGGGACAGGGAACGGAGACCCAGTACTTC. It yields the protein CASSRPGQGTETQYF.

V is TRBV5-1 and J is TRBJ2-1, with 10 bases matching TRBD1. Germline CDR1 and CDR2: SGHRS and YFSETQ. V shed 5 bases and J 6 bases; nucleotides not matched to a gene: 8. The CDR3 is made up of 15 amino acids. CDR3 sequence reads: CASRIGQGGLNEQFF. The CDR3 nucleotides are TGCGCCAGCAGAATCGGACAGGGGGGACTCAATGAGCAGTTCTTC.

The chain recombines TRBV28 with TRBJ1-2; possibly TRBD1 for D (6 bases). V dropped 5 bases and J dropped 7 bases, with 17 bases sitting between them. The CDR3 sequence is 14 residues long. Germline values: CDR1 MDHEN, CDR2 SYDVKM. The CDR3 is CASSGPGALAGYTF. Written as DNA, the CDR3 is TGTGCCAGCAGTGGCCCAGGGGCGCTGGCTGGCTACACCTTC.

The chain has TRBV7-9 and TRBJ2-5; possible D gene TRBD1, 5 bases. V lost 1 base to trimming and J lost 3 bases, with 12 bases between them. From germline, CDR1 is SEHNR and CDR2 FQNEAQ (reference sequence). CDR3 length equals 15 residues. The CDR3 nucleotides are TGTGCCAGCAGCTTAGGGGGCTATGAAAAAGAGACCCAGTACTTC. The encoded protein is CASSLGGYEKETQYF.

The rearrangement joins TRBV19 to TRBJ2-6; D unclear. CDR1 and CDR2 from the germline V gene are LNHDA and SQIVND (reference sequence). V was trimmed by 6 bases and J by 0 bases, leaving 9 bases between them. This CDR3 is 15 amino acids long. CDR3 in amino acids: CASRPPGSGANVLTF. CDR3 DNA: TGTGCCAGTAGACCTCCGGGCTCTGGGGCCAACGTCCTGACTTTC.

There are a few counts of this clone. The gene calls are TRBV18 and TRBJ2-7; D possibly uses TRBD1 or TRBD2 (6 bases each). From germline, CDR1 is KGHSH and CDR2 LQKENI. Trimming took off 3 bases at V and 4 bases at J, with 16 bases between the two ends. The CDR3 has 15 residues. The CDR3: CASSPLWGATYEQYF. DNA of the CDR3: TGTGCCAGCTCACCCCTTTGGGGGGCAACTTACGAGCAGTACTTC.

The chain uses TRBV10-3 and TRBJ2-3; 11 bases map to TRBD2. The germline CDR1 and CDR2 sequences are ENHRY and SYGVKD. The CDR3 consists of 15 residues. The V gene end was trimmed by 7 bases and the J gene end by 3 bases; junction bases not matched to a gene: 6. CDR3 loop: CAINGLAGGTDTQYF. CDR3 DNA sequence: TGTGCCATCAACGGCCTAGCGGGGGGAACAGATACGCAGTATTTT.

This rearrangement joins TRBV19 to TRBJ2-5; 14 bases match TRBD2. With V trimmed by 2 bases and J by 2 bases, 1 base remained unmatched. Germline assignment: CDR1 LNHDA and CDR2 SQIVND (reference sequence). The CDR3 is 16 amino acids. CDR3 nucleotide sequence: TGTGCCAGTAGTATAAGACTAGCGGGGGGGCAAGAGACCCAGTACTTC. Its protein product is CASSIRLAGGQETQYF.

This chain connects TRBV6-5 to TRBJ1-3; D call uncertain. There are 15 residues in the CDR3. Trimming cost V 2 bases and J 0 bases, with 8 bases left between them. Germline V lookup: CDR1 MNHEY, CDR2 SVGAGI. As DNA, the CDR3 is TGTGCCAGCAGTTACCGGGAACGCTCTGGAAACACCATATATTTT. Translation: CASSYRERSGNTIYF.

The V call is TRBV6-5, the J call TRBJ2-2; D unclear. Germline V gene lookup returns CDR1 MNHEY and CDR2 SVGAGI. The CDR3 totals 12 residues. Trimming removed 6 bases from V and 1 base from J, with 3 bases in between. CDR3 amino acids: CASRLNTGELFF. The DNA of the CDR3 is TGTGCCAGCAGACTGAACACCGGGGAGCTGTTTTTT.

J is TRBJ1-3 and V is TRBV30, with D unresolved. The V gene lost 0 bases and the J gene lost 1 base, with 7 bases spanning the gap. The CDR3 length is 14 residues. In germline, CDR1 is GTSNPN, CDR2 SVGIG (reference sequence). In DNA form, the CDR3 reads TGTGCCTGGAGTGTTCGGGTTTCTGGAAACACCATATATTTT. Residues: CAWSVRVSGNTIYF.

This sequence joins TRBV4-1 and TRBJ1-1, with TRBD1 as a possible D gene (5 bases). CDR3 size: 15 residues. V was clipped by 4 bases and J by 1 base, with 13 bases between them. In germline, CDR1 is MGHRA, CDR2 YSYEKL. CDR3 DNA sequence: TGCGCCAGCAGCCGGGCCCTCCAGGGGAACACTGAAGCTTTCTTT. Translated: CASSRALQGNTEAFF.

The chain joins TRBV5-1 to TRBJ2-3, with a weak D call TRBD1 (7 bases). The CDR3 covers 16 residues. The germline gives CDR1 SGHRS, CDR2 YFSETQ. The V end was cut by 1 base, the J end by 3 bases, with 15 bases between. The CDR3 loop is CASSLRVQGRTDTQYF. CDR3 in DNA: TGCGCCAGCAGCTTGAGGGTACAGGGGAGGACAGATACGCAGTATTTT.

This chain uses TRBV4-2 with TRBJ1-3; a possible D gene is TRBD1 (6 bases). The V end lost 5 bases, the J end lost 0 bases, and 17 bases lay between the germline ends. The germline CDR1 and CDR2 sequences are LGHNA and YNFKEQ. CDR3 size: 17 residues. The CDR3 spells CASSTRGRVSSGNTIYF. As DNA, the CDR3 is TGTGCCAGCAGCACTAGGGGGAGGGTTAGCTCTGGAAACACCATATATTTT.

DNA for the CDR3: TGTGCCAGTAGTATGGGTAGGATTTCGAACACCGGGGAGCTGTTTTTT. Protein: CASSMGRISNTGELFF. The V gene is TRBV19, the J gene TRBJ2-2; D is unresolved. The CDR3 is 16 residues long. Germline V gene lookup returns CDR1 LNHDA and CDR2 SQIVND (reference sequence). V lost 3 bases and J lost 0, with 11 bases in between.

The chain has TRBV4-2 and TRBJ2-7, with 7 bases matching TRBD1. The V gene end was trimmed by 4 bases and the J gene end by 2 bases; junction bases not matched to a gene: 5. The CDR3 covers 14 residues. Germline V gene lookup returns CDR1 LGHNA and CDR2 YNFKEQ. The CDR3 nucleotides are TGTGCCAGCAGCCGAGGACAGGTGACCTACGAGCAGTACTTC. It specifies CASSRGQVTYEQYF.

The rearrangement uses TRBV7-6 and TRBJ2-3; 14 nucleotides line up with TRBD2. The J segment lost 4 bases and the V segment lost 1 base, leaving 16 bases of the junction unmatched. Germline CDR1 is SGHVS and CDR2 is FNYEAQ. The CDR3 loop spans 21 amino acids. CDR3 coding DNA: TGTGCCAGCAGCTTAGAACCTCCCCGACTAGCGGGGGGGCCTGGGGCAGATACGCAGTATTTT. Translation: CASSLEPPRLAGGPGADTQYF.